These T cell receptor beta chains were read from a single sample in a study of T cells after yellow fever vaccination. TCRdb analysed the 5' RACE reads with MiXCR anew, one entry per CDR3 protein. The data contain about 300,000 distinct CDR3 sequences, around 6.8% of them singletons. Sequences were derived from PBMCs, sampled roughly 47 days after the first yellow fever vaccination. The receptor source for this set is a man between 18 and 29 years old who received the YFV17D yellow fever vaccine. Both conserved end residues are part of each CDR3. The D gene is left open where the match is weak. Where a row states a size, it is once, few, many or the class of an expanded clone; other rows omit it.

TRBJ2-1,TRBD1,many,TRBV5-4,CASSLGTGLYNEQFF,TGTGCCAGCAGCTTGGGGACAGGTCTTTACAATGAGCAGTTCTTC
TRBJ1-4,.,few,TRBV12-3/TRBV12-4,CASSPRVEKLFF,TGTGCCAGCAGTCCCAGGGTAGAAAAACTGTTTTTT
TRBJ1-6,.,.,TRBV5-1,CASSPLSSYNSPLHF,TGCGCCAGCAGCCCCCTTAGCTCCTATAATTCACCCCTCCACTTT
TRBJ1-1,TRBD1,few,TRBV19,CASSITGGWTEAFF,TGTGCCAGTAGTATCACAGGGGGTTGGACTGAAGCTTTCTTT
TRBJ1-5,TRBD1,few,TRBV7-8,CASSLEVGTGPNQPQHF,TGTGCCAGCAGCTTAGAGGTGGGGACAGGGCCCAATCAGCCCCAGCATTTT
TRBJ1-2,.,.,TRBV5-1,CASSPWADANYGYTF,TGCGCCAGCAGCCCGTGGGCCGACGCAAACTATGGCTACACCTTC
TRBJ2-3,.,.,TRBV6-6,CASSYTYDSTDTQYF,TGTGCCAGCAGTTACACGTATGACAGCACAGATACGCAGTATTTT
TRBJ2-4,.,many,TRBV20-1,CSARSSPGGALQNIQYF,TGCAGTGCTAGATCCTCACCTGGGGGCGCGTTACAAAACATTCAGTACTTC
TRBJ2-5,TRBD2,.,TRBV7-9,CASSTTSGGAQETQYF,TGTGCCAGCAGCACTACTAGCGGGGGGGCACAAGAGACCCAGTACTTC
TRBJ2-7,.,.,TRBV27,CASSFQRSYEQYF,TGTGCCAGCAGTTTCCAACGCTCCTACGAGCAGTACTTC
TRBJ2-5,TRBD2,.,TRBV6-2/TRBV6-3,CASSSGTSLLIRQETQYF,TGTGCCAGCAGTTCCGGGACTAGCCTTCTAATTAGACAAGAGACCCAGTACTTC
TRBJ2-1,TRBD2,.,TRBV14,CASSPDGLAAYNEQFF,TGTGCCAGCAGCCCCGACGGACTAGCGGCTTACAATGAGCAGTTCTTC
TRBJ1-2,.,.,TRBV5-4,CASSLGQSMGYTF,TGTGCCAGCAGCTTGGGGCAGAGTATGGGCTACACCTTC
TRBJ1-2,.,.,TRBV12-3/TRBV12-4,CASRGGTGGYTF,TGTGCCAGCAGGGGGGGGACCGGAGGCTACACCTTC
TRBJ1-1,.,.,TRBV6-1,CASGDFNGLAAFF,TGTGCCAGCGGAGACTTTAACGGACTCGCGGCTTTCTTT
TRBJ1-2,TRBD1,few,TRBV18,CASSRQGQLLYGYTF,TGTGCCAGCTCACGACAGGGACAGCTCCTCTATGGCTACACCTTC
TRBJ2-7,.,.,TRBV29-1,CSVGHTYEQYF,TGCAGCGTCGGCCATACCTACGAGCAGTACTTC
TRBJ1-2,.,.,TRBV6-2/TRBV6-3,CASIPGRNYGYTF,TGTGCCAGCATCCCGGGACGGAACTATGGCTACACCTTC
TRBJ1-3,.,.,TRBV6-5,CASSYLPDRSDTIYF,TGTGCCAGCAGTTACTTACCCGACAGGTCGGACACCATATATTTT
TRBJ2-1,TRBD2,few,TRBV5-1,CASSRLAGGSSYNEQFF,TGCGCCAGCAGCCGACTGGCGGGGGGCAGCTCCTACAATGAGCAGTTCTTC
TRBJ2-1,TRBD1,many,TRBV6-5,CASSRHRTGGRQFF,TGTGCCAGCAGCCGACACCGGACAGGGGGCCGCCAGTTCTTC
TRBJ1-1,.,.,TRBV4-1,CASSHYGVDSLNTEAFF,TGCGCCAGCAGCCATTATGGGGTCGACAGCTTGAACACTGAAGCTTTCTTT
TRBJ2-3,TRBD2,few,TRBV5-1,CASSFAGLGTDTQYF,TGCGCCAGCAGCTTCGCGGGACTAGGCACAGATACGCAGTATTTT
TRBJ2-5,.,many,TRBV5-5,CASSLGLVPGPETQYF,TGTGCCAGCAGCTTGGGATTAGTACCAGGACCAGAGACCCAGTACTTC
TRBJ2-7,TRBD1,few,TRBV11-2,CASSLGWGDRDLPLSYEQYF,TGTGCCAGCAGCTTAGGATGGGGGGACAGGGATCTCCCGCTCTCCTACGAGCAGTACTTC
TRBJ1-2,.,few,TRBV5-5,CASSFGPDRLYGYTF,TGTGCCAGCAGCTTCGGCCCGGACAGACTCTATGGCTACACCTTC
TRBJ1-5,.,.,TRBV27,CASSLVGGNQPQHF,TGTGCCAGCAGTTTAGTAGGGGGCAATCAGCCCCAGCATTTT
TRBJ2-7,.,.,TRBV7-9,CASSSDYLEQYF,TGTGCCAGCAGCTCGGACTATCTCGAGCAGTACTTC
TRBJ2-1,.,.,TRBV6-1,CASGGAFNEQFF,TGTGCCAGCGGGGGGGCTTTCAATGAGCAGTTCTTC
TRBJ2-5,.,many,TRBV12-3/TRBV12-4,CASSLARDGDETQYF,TGTGCCAGCAGTTTAGCCCGGGACGGTGACGAGACCCAGTACTTC
TRBJ1-2,.,.,TRBV12-3/TRBV12-4,CASADRYGYTF,TGTGCCAGCGCGGACCGGTATGGCTACACCTTC
TRBJ2-2,.,.,TRBV12-3/TRBV12-4,CASSRDPQIDGELFF,TGTGCCAGCAGTCGGGACCCCCAGATTGACGGGGAGCTGTTTTTT
TRBJ2-4,.,.,TRBV6-5,CASSYGPTSIQYF,TGTGCCAGCAGTTACGGCCCCACTAGTATTCAGTACTTC
TRBJ2-1,TRBD2,.,TRBV14,CASSLFSGGHYNEQFF,TGTGCCAGCAGCCTCTTCAGCGGGGGGCATTACAATGAGCAGTTCTTC
TRBJ2-1,.,many,TRBV12-3/TRBV12-4,CASSPTEYNEQFF,TGTGCCAGCAGCCCGACGGAGTACAATGAGCAGTTCTTC
TRBJ2-1,TRBD2,many,TRBV24-1,CATSPSPGLAGGANGEQFF,TGTGCCACCAGTCCTTCCCCGGGACTAGCGGGGGGAGCCAACGGTGAGCAGTTCTTC